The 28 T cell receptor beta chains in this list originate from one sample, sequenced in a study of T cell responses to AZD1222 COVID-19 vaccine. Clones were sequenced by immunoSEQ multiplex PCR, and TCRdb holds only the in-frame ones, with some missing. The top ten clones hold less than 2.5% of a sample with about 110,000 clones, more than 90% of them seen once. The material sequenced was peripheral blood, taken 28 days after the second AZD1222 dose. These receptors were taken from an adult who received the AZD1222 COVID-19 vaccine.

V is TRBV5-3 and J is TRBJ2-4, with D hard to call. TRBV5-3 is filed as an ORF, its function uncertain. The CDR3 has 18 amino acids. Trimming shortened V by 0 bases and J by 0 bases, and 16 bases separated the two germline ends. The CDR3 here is CARSLGAAESLAKNIQYF. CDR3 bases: TGTGCCAGAAGCTTGGGTGCAGCCGAGTCCCTAGCCAAAAACATTCAGTACTTC.

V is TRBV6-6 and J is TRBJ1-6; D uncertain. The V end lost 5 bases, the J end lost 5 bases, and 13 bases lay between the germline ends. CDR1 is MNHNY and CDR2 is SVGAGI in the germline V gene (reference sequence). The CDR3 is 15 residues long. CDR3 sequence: CASSPQNADNSPLHF. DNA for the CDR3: TGTGCCAGCAGTCCCCAGAATGCAGATAATTCACCCCTCCACTTT.

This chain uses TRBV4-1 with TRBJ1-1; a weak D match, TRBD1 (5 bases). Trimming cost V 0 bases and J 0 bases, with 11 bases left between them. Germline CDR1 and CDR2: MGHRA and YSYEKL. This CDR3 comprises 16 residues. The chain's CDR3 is CASSQDTGLLNTEAFF. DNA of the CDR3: TGCGCCAGCAGCCAAGATACGGGACTTCTGAACACTGAAGCTTTCTTT.

The CDR3 loop is CATSGAGLGTDTQYF. CDR3 coding DNA: TGTGCCACCAGCGGAGCGGGGCTCGGCACAGATACGCAGTATTTT. This chain uses TRBV15 with TRBJ2-3, with TRBD2 matching 7 bases. CDR3 length: 15 residues. Germline CDR1 LNHNV, CDR2 YYDKDF (reference sequence). V was clipped by 5 bases and J by 1 base; unmatched bases: 6.

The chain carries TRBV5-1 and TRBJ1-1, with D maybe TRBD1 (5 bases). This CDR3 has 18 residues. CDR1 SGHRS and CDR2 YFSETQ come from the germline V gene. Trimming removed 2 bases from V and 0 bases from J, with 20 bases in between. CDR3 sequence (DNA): TGCGCCAGCAGCTTACAGTGGTCGGCGGGGGTGATGAACACTGAAGCTTTCTTT. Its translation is CASSLQWSAGVMNTEAFF.

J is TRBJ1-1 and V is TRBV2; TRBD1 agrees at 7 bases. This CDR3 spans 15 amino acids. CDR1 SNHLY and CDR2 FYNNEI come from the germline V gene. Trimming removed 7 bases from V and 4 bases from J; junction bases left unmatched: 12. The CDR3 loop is CASKTLGQLSTEAFF. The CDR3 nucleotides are TGTGCCAGCAAAACGTTGGGACAGCTGAGCACTGAAGCTTTCTTT. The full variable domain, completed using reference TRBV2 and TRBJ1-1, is EPEVTQTPSHQVTQMGQEVILRCVPISNHLYFYWYRQILGQKVEFLVSFYNNEISEKSEIFDDQFSVERPDGSNFTLKIRSTKLEDSAMYFCASKTLGQLSTEAFFGQGTRLTVV.

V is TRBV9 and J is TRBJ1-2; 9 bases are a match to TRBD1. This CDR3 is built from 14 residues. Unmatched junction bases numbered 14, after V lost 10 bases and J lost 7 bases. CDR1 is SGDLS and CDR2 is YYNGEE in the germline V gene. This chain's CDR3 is CASQRGTGFFGYTF. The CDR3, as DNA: TGTGCCTCGCAGAGAGGGACAGGGTTTTTTGGCTACACCTTC.

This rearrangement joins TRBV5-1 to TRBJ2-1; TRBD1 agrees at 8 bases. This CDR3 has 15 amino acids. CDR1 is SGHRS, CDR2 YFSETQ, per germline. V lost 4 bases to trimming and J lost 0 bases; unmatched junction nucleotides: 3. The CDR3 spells CASSPGQVSYNEQFF. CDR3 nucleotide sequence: TGCGCCAGCAGCCCGGGACAGGTCTCCTACAATGAGCAGTTCTTC.

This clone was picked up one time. CDR3 amino acids: CASSPWTGGSWDQETQYF. CDR3 bases: TGCGCCAGCAGCCCGTGGACAGGGGGATCGTGGGACCAAGAGACCCAGTACTTC. The chain combines TRBV5-1 with TRBJ2-5; 10 nucleotides align to TRBD1. Unmatched junction bases numbered 12, after V lost 4 bases and J lost 0 bases. The CDR3 loop spans 18 amino acids. Per germline, CDR1 SGHRS and CDR2 YFSETQ.

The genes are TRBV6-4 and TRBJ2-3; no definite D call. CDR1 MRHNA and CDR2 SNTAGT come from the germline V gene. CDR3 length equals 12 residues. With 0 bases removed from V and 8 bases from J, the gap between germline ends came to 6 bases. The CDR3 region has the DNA TGTGCCAGCAGTGACTCCGGAAGTACGCAGTATTTT. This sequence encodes CASSDSGSTQYF.

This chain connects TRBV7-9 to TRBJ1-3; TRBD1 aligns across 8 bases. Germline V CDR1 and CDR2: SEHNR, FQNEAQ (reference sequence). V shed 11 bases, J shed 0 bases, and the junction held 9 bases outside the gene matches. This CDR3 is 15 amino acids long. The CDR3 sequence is CAANKQGGSGNTIYF. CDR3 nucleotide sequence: TGTGCCGCGAACAAACAGGGGGGCTCTGGAAACACCATATATTTT.

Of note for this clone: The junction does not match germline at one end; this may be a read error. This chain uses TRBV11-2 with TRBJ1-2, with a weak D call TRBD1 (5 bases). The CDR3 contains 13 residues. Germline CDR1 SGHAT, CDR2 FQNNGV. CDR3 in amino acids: CASSLRGGGDIKF. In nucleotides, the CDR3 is TGTGCCAGCAGCCTTAGGGGAGGAGGTGATATAAAGTTC.

CDR3 in DNA: TGTGCCAGCAGTCCCAGGCCGGATCTCCCGGCGTACTTC. This codes for CASSPRPDLPAYF. This sequence joins TRBV28 and TRBJ2-7, with D unclear. CDR1 and CDR2 (germline): MDHEN, SYDVKM. The CDR3 has 13 amino acids. V lost 5 bases, J lost 12 bases, and 20 bases lay in between.

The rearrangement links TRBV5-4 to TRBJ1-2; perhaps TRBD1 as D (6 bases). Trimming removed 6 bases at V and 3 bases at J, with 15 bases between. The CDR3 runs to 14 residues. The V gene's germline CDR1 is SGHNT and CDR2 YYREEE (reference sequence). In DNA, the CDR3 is TGTGCCAGCACAAAGGACAGTAATTACTATGGCTACACCTTC. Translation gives CASTKDSNYYGYTF.

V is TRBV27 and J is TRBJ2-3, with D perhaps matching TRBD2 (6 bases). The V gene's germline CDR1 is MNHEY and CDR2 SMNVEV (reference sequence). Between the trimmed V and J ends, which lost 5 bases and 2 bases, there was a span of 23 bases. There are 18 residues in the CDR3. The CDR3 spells CASSPQIGTGGDTDTQYF. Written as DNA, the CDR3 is TGTGCCAGCAGTCCACAAATTGGGACTGGGGGAGACACAGATACGCAGTATTTT.

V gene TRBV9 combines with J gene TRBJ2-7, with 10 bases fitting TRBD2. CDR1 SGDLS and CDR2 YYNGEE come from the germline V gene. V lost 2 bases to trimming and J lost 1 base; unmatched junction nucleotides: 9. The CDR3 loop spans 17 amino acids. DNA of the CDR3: TGTGCCAGCAGCGTGGGAGATGGACTAGCGGCATCCTACGAGCAGTACTTC. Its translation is CASSVGDGLAASYEQYF.

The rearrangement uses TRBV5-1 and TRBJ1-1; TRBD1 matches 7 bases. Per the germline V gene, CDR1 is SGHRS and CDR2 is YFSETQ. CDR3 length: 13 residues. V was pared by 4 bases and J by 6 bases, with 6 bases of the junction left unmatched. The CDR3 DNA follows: TGCGCCAGCAGCGCTGGGGACAGCCCTGAAGCTTTCTTT. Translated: CASSAGDSPEAFF.

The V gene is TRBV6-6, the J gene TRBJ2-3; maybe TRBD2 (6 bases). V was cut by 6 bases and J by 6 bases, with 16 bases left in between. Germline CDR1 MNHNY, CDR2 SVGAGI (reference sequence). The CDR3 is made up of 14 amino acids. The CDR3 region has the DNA TGTGCCAGCAGGAACCCCGGAGGGTGGGATACGCAGTATTTT. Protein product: CASRNPGGWDTQYF.

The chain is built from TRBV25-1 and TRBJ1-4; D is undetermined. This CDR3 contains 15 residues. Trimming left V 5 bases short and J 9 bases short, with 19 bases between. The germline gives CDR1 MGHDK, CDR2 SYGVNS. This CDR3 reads CASSSSASDGKKLFF. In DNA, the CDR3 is TGTGCCAGCAGTTCTTCTGCGTCTGATGGGAAAAAACTGTTTTTT.

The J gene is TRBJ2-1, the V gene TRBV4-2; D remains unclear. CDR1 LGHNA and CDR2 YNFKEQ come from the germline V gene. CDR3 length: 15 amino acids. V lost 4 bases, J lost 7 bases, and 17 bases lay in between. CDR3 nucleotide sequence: TGTGCCAGCAGCCCTTCCCCTGAGCGTCCAAATGAGCAGTTCTTC. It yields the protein CASSPSPERPNEQFF.

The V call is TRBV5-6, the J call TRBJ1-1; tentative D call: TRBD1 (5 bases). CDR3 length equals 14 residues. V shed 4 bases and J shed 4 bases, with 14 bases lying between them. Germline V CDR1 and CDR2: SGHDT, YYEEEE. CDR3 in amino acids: CASSVSWGGTEAFF. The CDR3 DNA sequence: TGTGCCAGCAGCGTCTCCTGGGGGGGCACTGAAGCTTTCTTT.

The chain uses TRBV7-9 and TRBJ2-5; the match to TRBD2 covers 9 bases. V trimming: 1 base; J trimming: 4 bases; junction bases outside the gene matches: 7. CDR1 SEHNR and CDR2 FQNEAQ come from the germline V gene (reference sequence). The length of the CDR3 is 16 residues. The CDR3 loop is CASSLGNLAGRETQYF. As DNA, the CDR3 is TGTGCCAGCAGCTTAGGTAACCTAGCGGGACGAGAGACCCAGTACTTC. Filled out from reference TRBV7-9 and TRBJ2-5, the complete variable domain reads DTGVSQNPRHKITKRGQNVTFRCDPISEHNRLYWYRQTLGQGPEFLTYFQNEAQLEKSRLLSDRFSAERPKGSFSTLEIQRTEQGDSAMYLCASSLGNLAGRETQYFGPGTRLLVL.

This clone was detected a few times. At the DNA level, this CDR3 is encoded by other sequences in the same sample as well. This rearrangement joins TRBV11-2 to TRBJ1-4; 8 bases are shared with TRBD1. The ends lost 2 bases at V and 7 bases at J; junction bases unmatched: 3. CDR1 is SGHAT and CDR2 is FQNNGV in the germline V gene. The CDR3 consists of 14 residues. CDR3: CASSLIGTGEKLFF. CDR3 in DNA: TGTGCCAGCAGCTTAATCGGGACAGGTGAAAAACTGTTTTTT.

In DNA, the CDR3 is TGCGCCAGCAGCCCCTACGCCGACAGCCTAGCGGAACAGTTCTTC. This gives the protein CASSPYADSLAEQFF. This chain connects TRBV5-1 to TRBJ2-1; 7 bases agree with TRBD2. Germline CDR1 is SGHRS and CDR2 is YFSETQ. The CDR3 consists of 15 residues. The V segment lost 4 bases and the J segment 13 bases; nucleotides outside the gene matches: 17.

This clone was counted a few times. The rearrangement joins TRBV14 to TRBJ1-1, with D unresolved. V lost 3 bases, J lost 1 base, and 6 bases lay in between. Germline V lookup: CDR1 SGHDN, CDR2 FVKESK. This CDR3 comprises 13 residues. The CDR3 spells CASSQDQNTEAFF. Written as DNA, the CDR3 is TGTGCCAGCAGCCAGGACCAGAACACTGAAGCTTTCTTT.

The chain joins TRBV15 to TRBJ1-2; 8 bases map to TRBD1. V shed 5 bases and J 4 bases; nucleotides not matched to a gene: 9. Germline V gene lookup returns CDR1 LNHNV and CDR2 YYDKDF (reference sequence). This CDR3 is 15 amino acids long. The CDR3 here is CATSPRTGRRYGYTF. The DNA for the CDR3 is TGTGCCACCAGCCCACGGACAGGGAGGCGCTATGGCTACACCTTC.

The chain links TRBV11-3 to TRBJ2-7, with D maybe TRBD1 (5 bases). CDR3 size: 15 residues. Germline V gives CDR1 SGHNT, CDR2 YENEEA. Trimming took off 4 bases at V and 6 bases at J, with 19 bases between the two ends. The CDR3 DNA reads TGTGCCAGCAGCTCGAGGTTAGCAGGGAAGGGCGAGCAGTACTTC. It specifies CASSSRLAGKGEQYF.

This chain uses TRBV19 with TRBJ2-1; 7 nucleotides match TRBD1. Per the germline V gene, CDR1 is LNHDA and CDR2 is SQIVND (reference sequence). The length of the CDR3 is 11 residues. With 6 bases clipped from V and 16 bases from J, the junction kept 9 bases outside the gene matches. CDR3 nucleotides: TGTGCCAGTAGCCGGGACAGAAGGGAATTCTTC. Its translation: CASSRDRREFF.